These 10 T cell receptor beta chains originate from one sample sequenced in a study of blood T cell repertoires in COVID-19. The data were produced by immunoSEQ multiplex PCR, yet TCRdb's version contains in-frame clones alone and is incomplete. Seen here are 240,000 or so clones, 70% to 85% observed once, and the top ten hold about 2%. Sequencing was carried out using peripheral blood. Receptor source: a woman at least 80 years old with acute or convalescent COVID-19.

V is TRBV18 and J is TRBJ1-1, with no clear D. The ends were cut back, 1 base at V and 4 bases at J, with 16 bases in the middle. Germline CDR1 KGHSH, CDR2 LQKENI. The CDR3 is made up of 16 amino acids. CDR3 sequence: CASSPLHSPEGTEAFF. CDR3 sequence (DNA): TGTGCCAGCTCACCACTTCACAGCCCTGAAGGCACTGAAGCTTTCTTT.

This clone has more than one count but fewer than ten. CDR3 amino acids: CASSLGGGLPGNTIYF. In DNA, the CDR3 is TGTGCCAGCAGCTTGGGGGGCGGCCTGCCTGGAAACACCATATATTTT. The chain is built from TRBV5-4 and TRBJ1-3; TRBD1 might be the D (5 bases). Looked up from germline, CDR1 is SGHNT and CDR2 is YYREEE (reference sequence). This CDR3 has 16 residues. Trimming removed 0 bases from V and 2 bases from J, with 12 bases in between.

The rearrangement links TRBV9 to TRBJ2-1, with TRBD1 matching over 7 bases. The CDR3 sequence is 15 residues long. V trimming: 3 bases; J trimming: 1 base; junction bases outside the gene matches: 4. CDR1 is SGDLS, CDR2 YYNGEE, per germline. The CDR3 loop is CASSGKTGSYNEQFF. The CDR3 DNA is TGTGCCAGCAGCGGAAAGACAGGGTCCTACAATGAGCAGTTCTTC.

The gene calls are TRBV6-5 and TRBJ1-1; TRBD1 agrees at 7 bases. The J segment lost 6 bases and the V segment lost 6 bases, leaving 4 bases of the junction unmatched. This CDR3 comprises 12 residues. In germline, CDR1 is MNHEY, CDR2 SVGAGI. The DNA for the CDR3 is TGTGCCAGCAGCAAAGGGACAGCTGAAGCTTTCTTT. Amino acids: CASSKGTAEAFF.

The rearrangement joins TRBV7-2 to TRBJ1-6, with a possible D match to TRBD1 (5 bases). The CDR3 covers 15 residues. Deletions cut 4 bases from V and 7 bases from J, with 14 bases between. The germline V gene encodes CDR1 SGHTA and CDR2 FQGNSA. CDR3 region: CASSYLPGRNSPLHF. The CDR3 nucleotides are TGTGCCAGCAGCTATTTACCAGGGAGGAATTCACCCCTCCACTTT.

The chain carries TRBV5-1 and TRBJ1-1, with D possibly matching TRBD1 (5 bases). CDR3 length: 16 residues. Deletions cut 1 base from V and 4 bases from J, with 17 bases between. The germline gives CDR1 SGHRS, CDR2 YFSETQ. The CDR3 region has the DNA TGCGCCAGCAGCTTGAGGGGCCGGCAGGGAGGCACTGAAGCTTTCTTT. It codes for CASSLRGRQGGTEAFF.

The chain couples TRBV7-9 to TRBJ2-1; D may be TRBD1 (6 bases). Germline V gene data show CDR1 as SEHNR and CDR2 as FQNEAQ (reference sequence). Between the trimmed V and J ends, which lost 0 bases and 0 bases, there was a span of 12 bases. The CDR3 consists of 17 residues. CDR3: CASSLAGQGRSYNEQFF. The CDR3 coding sequence is TGTGCCAGCAGCTTAGCGGGACAAGGGCGCTCCTACAATGAGCAGTTCTTC.

The chain couples TRBV7-3 to TRBJ2-4; 8 bases map to TRBD2. J lost 4 bases, V lost 6 bases, and 8 bases had no gene match. The germline V gene encodes CDR1 SGHTA and CDR2 FQGTGA. The CDR3 extends over 15 amino acids. CDR3 protein: CASRALGLGKNIQYF. CDR3 bases: TGTGCCAGCAGGGCCCTGGGACTAGGAAAAAACATTCAGTACTTC.

The chain recombines TRBV18 with TRBJ1-2, with D tentatively TRBD1 (5 bases). The germline V and J ends were trimmed by 3 bases and 5 bases, with 7 bases remaining between them. Germline V gives CDR1 KGHSH, CDR2 LQKENI. CDR3 length equals 12 residues. CDR3 sequence: CASSPGGYGYTF. CDR3 coding DNA: TGTGCCAGCTCACCGGGGGGGTATGGCTACACCTTC.

The chain uses TRBV18 and TRBJ2-3; the D is unclear. V lost 3 bases and J lost 4, with 5 bases in between. CDR3 length equals 12 residues. Germline V gene sequence: CDR1 KGHSH, CDR2 LQKENI. CDR3 sequence (DNA): TGTGCCAGCTCACCGTCGTCAGATACGCAGTATTTT. It encodes CASSPSSDTQYF.